What follows are 5 T cell receptor beta chains derived from one specimen sequenced in a study of identical twins. TCRdb re-derived calls from the 5' RACE reads in MiXCR, one entry per CDR3 protein. The data contain 650,000 to 750,000 distinct CDR3 sequences, around 20% of them singletons. The sample was also linked to a second study, of T cells expressing NK-cell markers.

Input material: PBMCs. These receptors were collected from a woman aged 18-29 years in good health.

This clonotype was detected many times. V usage is TRBV7-2 and J usage is TRBJ1-6, with a tentative D call TRBD1 (5 bases). The V end was cut by 4 bases, the J end by 1 base, with 11 bases between. In germline, CDR1 is SGHTA, CDR2 FQGNSA. The CDR3 loop spans 16 amino acids. The CDR3 here is CASSSVWGSYNSPLHF. The CDR3 DNA reads TGTGCCAGCAGCTCGGTTTGGGGGTCCTATAATTCACCCCTCCACTTT.

V and J are TRBV24-1 and TRBJ2-5; D is unclear. The CDR3 has 15 amino acids. Germline CDR1 and CDR2: KGHDR and SFDVKD. The V end was cut by 0 bases, the J end by 3 bases, with 10 bases between. CDR3 nucleotides: TGTGCCACCAGTGATTTGCAGGCAGGAAAAGAGACCCAGTACTTC. Protein product: CATSDLQAGKETQYF.

This clonotype was found many times. The V and J genes are TRBV7-2 and TRBJ2-1; D ambiguous. Trimming removed 0 bases at V and 5 bases at J, with 11 bases between. This CDR3 has 15 residues. Germline CDR1 SGHTA, CDR2 FQGNSA. CDR3 sequence (DNA): TGTGCCAGCAGCTTAGCGGGCCTCAGGAACAATGAGCAGTTCTTC. Its translation is CASSLAGLRNNEQFF.

This rearrangement joins TRBV27 to TRBJ2-1, with a weak D call TRBD2 (6 bases). Trimming stripped 3 bases from V and 8 bases from J, with 14 bases between. The length of the CDR3 is 14 residues. The germline V gene has CDR1 MNHEY and CDR2 SMNVEV (reference sequence). The DNA for the CDR3 is TGTGCCAGCAGTTTCACCCGGGACTCGGATGAGCAGTTCTTC. This encodes CASSFTRDSDEQFF.

The chain recombines TRBV5-1 with TRBJ2-1; 10 bases map to TRBD2. CDR3 length: 16 amino acids. Per the germline V gene, CDR1 is SGHRS and CDR2 is YFSETQ. Trimming took 4 bases from V and 9 from J; bases not matched to a gene: 13. CDR3 sequence: CASSRTGTSVYGEQFF. The CDR3 DNA sequence: TGCGCCAGCAGCCGTACCGGGACTAGCGTATATGGTGAGCAGTTCTTC. The full variable domain, rest sourced from reference TRBV5-1 and TRBJ2-1, is KAGVTQTPRYLIKTRGQQVTLSCSPISGHRSVSWYQQTPGQGLQFLFEYFSETQRNKGNFPGRFSGRQFSNSRSEMNVSTLELGDSALYLCASSRTGTSVYGEQFFGPGTRLTVL.